Below, 20 T cell receptor beta chains from the same sample are listed, as sequenced in a study of shared clonotypes between healthy human individuals (dated by TCRdb to 2019 to 2021). The library relied on the immunoSEQ multiplex PCR assay. TCRdb stores this immuneACCESS table with in-frame sequences only. Part of the clones is absent; in the studies checked, under half of the shortfall reflects unresolved V genes, and no reason is known for the rest. Here the sample has 660,000 or so clones; roughly 96% occur a single time. More than 0.085% of the sample comes from the top ten. For the CD8 naive samples, CD45RO-negative cells were positively selected for CCR7, yielding a CD45RA+CCR7+ population from which TemRA cells were excluded. The sequenced material came from naive CD8+ T cells sorted from blood. The intended sense of this specimen's cell subset or site label: CD45RA+CCR7+. These receptor sequences come from a woman in her 30s in good health.

CDR3 residues: CASSPPQGLGQPQHF. CDR3 bases: TGTGCCAGCAGTCCACCACAGGGCTTAGGCCAGCCCCAGCATTTT. V and J are TRBV28 and TRBJ1-5; D is perhaps TRBD1 (6 bases). Trimming left V 5 bases short and J 7 bases short, with 18 bases between. The CDR3 extends over 15 amino acids. CDR1 is MDHEN, CDR2 SYDVKM, per germline.

The V and J genes are TRBV19 and TRBJ2-1, with D unclear. CDR1 is LNHDA, CDR2 SQIVND, per germline (reference sequence). V was pared by 7 bases and J by 5 bases, with 21 bases between. This CDR3 has 16 amino acids. In DNA, the CDR3 is TGTGCCAGTAAAACCGGGCCCAAGGTTCCCCACAATGAGCAGTTCTTC. Its translation: CASKTGPKVPHNEQFF.

This chain links TRBV27 with TRBJ1-5; 7 bases are a match to TRBD1. Per germline, CDR1 MNHEY and CDR2 SMNVEV (reference sequence). This CDR3 comprises 14 residues. The trim removed 5 bases at V and 11 bases at J, leaving 12 bases unmatched. The CDR3 sequence is CASSITGAPWAQHF. The CDR3 region has the DNA TGTGCCAGCAGTATTACAGGGGCGCCATGGGCCCAGCATTTT.

The gene calls are TRBV5-1 and TRBJ2-3; TRBD2 matches 9 bases. Looked up from germline, CDR1 is SGHRS and CDR2 is YFSETQ. The CDR3 extends over 18 amino acids. Losses at the gene ends were 3 bases for V and 2 bases for J; bases not matched to a gene: 13. CDR3 in amino acids: CASSSSLAGPIPTDTQYF. In DNA form, the CDR3 reads TGCGCCAGCAGCTCGTCACTAGCGGGTCCGATCCCCACAGATACGCAGTATTTT.

The CDR3 DNA reads TGTGCCAGCAGTCGGGTCACGAACACTGAAGCTTTCTTT. Its protein product is CASSRVTNTEAFF. The V call is TRBV28, the J call TRBJ1-1; no reliable D call. This CDR3 is 13 amino acids long. The germline V gene encodes CDR1 MDHEN and CDR2 SYDVKM. V lost 5 bases and J 1 base, leaving 8 bases between the germline ends.

CDR3 region: CASSPPSRAEAFF. The CDR3, as DNA: TGTGCCAGCAGTCCTCCAAGCCGCGCTGAAGCTTTCTTT. V and J are TRBV28 and TRBJ1-1; D uncertain. Per germline, CDR1 MDHEN and CDR2 SYDVKM. The ends were cut back, 5 bases at V and 6 bases at J, with 13 bases in the middle. The CDR3 covers 13 residues.

The rearrangement uses TRBV28 and TRBJ2-3, with D perhaps matching TRBD1 or TRBD2 (5 bases each). Per the germline V gene, CDR1 is MDHEN and CDR2 is SYDVKM. V was pared by 5 bases and J by 1 base, with 13 bases between. This CDR3 has 15 residues. CDR3 sequence: CASSLRGVGTDTQYF. DNA of the CDR3: TGTGCCAGCAGTCTTCGAGGGGTGGGCACAGATACGCAGTATTTT.

J is TRBJ2-2 and V is TRBV5-1, with a possible D match to TRBD1 (6 bases). Looked up from germline, CDR1 is SGHRS and CDR2 is YFSETQ. The V gene lost 8 bases and the J gene lost 7 bases, with 15 bases spanning the gap. The CDR3 is made up of 13 amino acids. The chain's CDR3 is CASSQGSGGELFF. CDR3 bases: TGCGCCAGTTCTCAGGGGTCCGGCGGGGAGCTGTTTTTT.

This chain connects TRBV13 to TRBJ2-5, with D hard to call. The assigned J gene may be wrong: the sequence end matches TRBJ2-7 better. CDR3 length: 12 amino acids. The germline V gene encodes CDR1 PRHDT and CDR2 FYEKMQ (reference sequence). CDR3 DNA: TGTGCCAGCAGCTGGAACTCCTACGAGCAGTACTTC. Translated, it gives CASSWNSYEQYF.

The chain recombines TRBV28 with TRBJ2-5, with a tentative D call TRBD2 (6 bases). The J call is uncertain, as TRBJ2-7 better fits the DNA end. The CDR3 contains 14 residues. Germline lookup yields CDR1 MDHEN and CDR2 SYDVKM. The CDR3 is CASSGGLIPYEQYF. CDR3 sequence (DNA): TGTGCCAGCAGTGGGGGACTGATCCCCTACGAGCAGTACTTC.

V gene TRBV9 combines with J gene TRBJ2-5, with D perhaps TRBD1 or TRBD2 (6 bases each). The CDR3 loop spans 15 amino acids. CDR1 is SGDLS, CDR2 YYNGEE, per germline. V was shortened by 4 bases and J by 5 bases, with 18 bases between the two germline ends. Here the CDR3 reads CASSPFGGQRETQYF. The CDR3 bases are TGTGCCAGCAGCCCTTTCGGGGGCCAAAGGGAGACCCAGTACTTC.

The rearrangement joins TRBV4-1 to TRBJ1-1; tentatively, D is TRBD1 (6 bases). The V end lost 4 bases, the J end lost 5 bases, and 20 bases lay between the germline ends. The CDR3 covers 16 residues. Germline values: CDR1 MGHRA, CDR2 YSYEKL. The DNA of the CDR3 is TGCGCCAGCAGCCCCCGCAGTAGGGACAAAGGAACTGAAGCTTTCTTT. Its protein is CASSPRSRDKGTEAFF.

The V and J genes are TRBV28 and TRBJ2-7, with D tentatively TRBD1 (5 bases). This CDR3 is 13 amino acids long. V was shortened by 3 bases and J by 5 bases, with 11 bases between the two germline ends. Germline CDR1 is MDHEN and CDR2 is SYDVKM. The CDR3, as DNA: TGTGCCAGCAGTTTTAAGGGGATCCACGAGCAGTACTTC. It is translated as CASSFKGIHEQYF.

V is TRBV5-5 and J is TRBJ1-2; TRBD1 aligns across 7 bases. The V and J ends lost 0 bases and 13 bases, in that order; junction bases with no gene match: 12. CDR1 and CDR2 (germline): SGHKS, YYEKEE (reference sequence). The CDR3 has 14 residues. CDR3 loop: CASSLGQGDLRCTF. CDR3 coding DNA: TGTGCCAGCAGCTTGGGGCAGGGGGATCTTAGGTGCACCTTC.

The chain has TRBV27 and TRBJ2-1; 12 positions match TRBD1. The germline gives CDR1 MNHEY, CDR2 SMNVEV (reference sequence). CDR3 length: 16 amino acids. Losses at the gene ends were 5 bases for V and 9 bases for J; bases not matched to a gene: 11. CDR3 in amino acids: CASSQLRGQGAGEQFF. The CDR3 nucleotides read TGTGCCAGCAGTCAATTGAGGGGACAGGGGGCTGGTGAGCAGTTCTTC.

In this sample, this clone turned up once. This specimen includes other DNA sequences encoding the same CDR3. V and J are TRBV6-5 and TRBJ1-1; D gene unclear. The CDR3 contains 13 residues. The germline CDR1 and CDR2 sequences are MNHEY and SVGAGI. V dropped 3 bases and J dropped 1 base, with 6 bases sitting between them. The CDR3 DNA follows: TGTGCCAGCAGTTATGCAGGGAACACTGAAGCTTTCTTT. The encoded protein is CASSYAGNTEAFF.

The V and J genes are TRBV9 and TRBJ1-2; 7 nucleotides align to TRBD1. CDR3 size: 16 residues. The germline gives CDR1 SGDLS, CDR2 YYNGEE. V was clipped by 2 bases and J by 2 bases; unmatched bases: 9. This chain's CDR3 is CASSVGGGGQNYGYTF. The CDR3 DNA follows: TGTGCCAGCAGCGTGGGTGGAGGGGGCCAGAACTATGGCTACACCTTC. The full variable domain, its missing parts supplied by reference TRBV9 and TRBJ1-2, is DSGVTQTPKHLITATGQRVTLRCSPRSGDLSVYWYQQSLDQGLQFLIQYYNGEERAKGNILERFSAQQFPDLHSELNLSSLELGDSALYFCASSVGGGGQNYGYTFGSGTRLTVV.

This chain links TRBV5-4 with TRBJ2-3; D is unresolved. V lost 2 bases and J 2 bases, leaving 9 bases between the germline ends. Germline loops: CDR1 SGHNT, CDR2 YYREEE (reference sequence). This CDR3 comprises 14 residues. Written as DNA, the CDR3 is TGTGCCAGCAGCTTAGGCAGAGACACAGATACGCAGTATTTT. Protein product: CASSLGRDTDTQYF.

The chain carries TRBV2 and TRBJ2-1, with no clear D. The ends were cut back, 4 bases at V and 14 bases at J, with 12 bases in the middle. The CDR3 has 11 residues. CDR1 and CDR2 (germline): SNHLY, FYNNEI. The CDR3 bases are TGTGCCAGCAGTGTTGAGACTTTAAAGTTCTTC. Amino acid sequence: CASSVETLKFF.

The chain has TRBV6-5 and TRBJ2-1; D perhaps matches TRBD2 (6 bases). This CDR3 region has 14 residues. The germline gives CDR1 MNHEY, CDR2 SVGAGI. Trimming stripped 5 bases from V and 5 bases from J, with 13 bases between. The CDR3 DNA reads TGTGCCAGCAGTAACCTTCCGGGGGACAATGAGCAGTTCTTC. Protein sequence: CASSNLPGDNEQFF.